The clone carrying this TCR beta chain was counted between two and nine times. Germline CDR1 is SGHTA and CDR2 is FQGNSA. Trimming left V 4 bases short and J 5 bases short, with 14 bases between. The CDR3 has 14 amino acids. The data originate from a study of blood T cell repertoires in COVID-19. Whole-study context: Both acute and convalescent COVID-19 samples were obtained from the United States, Italy and Spain.

TCRdb's table, derived via immunoSEQ multiplex PCR, lists solely in-frame clones and lacks some. The sample shows under 200,000 clones, approximately 85% of them seen only once. Sample: peripheral blood. The chain links TRBV7-2 to TRBJ2-5, with a weak D call TRBD2 (6 bases). The TCR was taken from a woman aged 80 or over with acute or convalescent COVID-19. The CDR3 sequence: CASSSGLPRETQYF. The DNA of the CDR3 is TGTGCCAGCAGCTCGGGACTCCCTCGGGAGACCCAGTACTTC.